This T cell receptor beta chain was captured in a study of cytomegalovirus exposure and HLA in healthy donors. Study-level findings and limits: TCR beta sequences reportedly predicted most subjects' HLA-A and HLA-B alleles accurately. Within a later analysis, the majority of CMV-associated TCR beta chains appeared HLA-restricted.

Trimming removed 3 bases from V and 5 bases from J; junction bases left unmatched: 11. The CDR3 covers 16 residues. The germline V gene encodes CDR1 SGHRS and CDR2 YFSETQ. Use of 60 Vbeta and 13 Jbeta primers characterized the PCR. The assay was immunoSEQ multiplex PCR, and TCRdb's table has in-frame clones only and misses some. The sample contains around 180,000 clones, approximately 81% of which appear only once. Comments on this clone: What it binds is unknown.

The sample taken for sequencing was PBMCs. This TCR was sampled from a woman under 30 in good health and CMV-seropositive. V gene TRBV5-1 combines with J gene TRBJ2-7; 10 nucleotides agree with TRBD1. CDR3 bases: TGCGCCAGCAGCTGGGTACCTCAGGGACAGGGGAACGAGCAGTACTTC. Translation gives CASSWVPQGQGNEQYF.